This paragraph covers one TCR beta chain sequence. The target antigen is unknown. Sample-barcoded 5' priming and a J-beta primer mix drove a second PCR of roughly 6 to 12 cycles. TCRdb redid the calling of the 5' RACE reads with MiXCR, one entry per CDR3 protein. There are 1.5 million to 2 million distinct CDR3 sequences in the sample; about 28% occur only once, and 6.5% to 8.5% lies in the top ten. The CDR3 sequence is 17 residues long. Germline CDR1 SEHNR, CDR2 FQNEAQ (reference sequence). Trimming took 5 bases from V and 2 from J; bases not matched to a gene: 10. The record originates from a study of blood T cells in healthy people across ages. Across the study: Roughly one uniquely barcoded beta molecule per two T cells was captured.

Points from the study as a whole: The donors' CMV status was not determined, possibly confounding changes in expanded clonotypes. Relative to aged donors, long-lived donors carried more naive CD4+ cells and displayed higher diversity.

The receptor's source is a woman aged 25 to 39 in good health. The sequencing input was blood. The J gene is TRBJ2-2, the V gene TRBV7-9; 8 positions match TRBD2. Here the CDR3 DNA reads TGTGCCAGCAGCCCCCCGACTGGACTAGCTAACACCGGGGAGCTGTTTTTT. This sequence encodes CASSPPTGLANTGELFF.